A selection of T cell receptor beta chains follows, all from one sample in a study of T cell responses to AZD1222 COVID-19 vaccine. Profiled with immunoSEQ multiplex PCR; TCRdb holds only in-frame clones, not every one. The table lists some 180,000 clones, 85% to 95% of them singletons. Sequenced material: peripheral blood, taken 28 days after the second dose of the MenACWY control vaccine. These receptors were collected from an adult who received the MenACWY meningococcal vaccine as a control. Both conserved end residues are part of each CDR3. D genes are given only for firm matches. Expanded clones get a size class; other rows say once, few or many, or leave the size out.

D,size,V,J,CDR3,DNA
NA,NA,TRBV7-7,TRBJ1-4,CASSLGSGGAAEKLFF,TGTGCCAGCAGCTTAGGAAGTGGCGGAGCGGCTGAAAAACTGTTTTTT
NA,NA,TRBV2,TRBJ1-2,CASARRLTGRGDGYTF,TGTGCCAGCGCCCGCCGTCTTACTGGTCGAGGGGATGGCTACACCTTC
NA,NA,TRBV5-8,TRBJ1-2,CASSLATGDYGYTF,TGTGCCAGCAGCTTGGCTACGGGGGACTATGGCTACACCTTC
TRBD1,NA,TRBV5-5,TRBJ2-4,CASSGDRARAKNIQYF,TGTGCCAGCAGCGGAGACAGGGCCCGAGCCAAAAACATTCAGTACTTC
TRBD1,once,TRBV4-1,TRBJ1-4,CASSQEQGAIATNEKLFF,TGCGCCAGCAGCCAGGAACAGGGGGCAATCGCAACTAATGAAAAACTGTTTTTT
NA,few,TRBV2,TRBJ2-3,CASSPVSGFATSTDTQYF,TGTGCCAGCAGCCCGGTTTCAGGGTTTGCGACTAGCACAGATACGCAGTATTTT
NA,NA,TRBV9,TRBJ2-5,CASSVAAGARQETQYF,TGTGCCAGCAGCGTAGCTGCAGGGGCTAGGCAAGAGACCCAGTACTTC
NA,NA,TRBV2,TRBJ1-3,CASRDSGGNTIYF,TGTGCCAGCAGGGATTCGGGGGGAAACACCATATATTTT
TRBD2,NA,TRBV3-1/TRBV3-2,TRBJ2-3,CASSHEGRGGPSDTQYF,TGTGCCAGCAGCCACGAGGGGCGGGGGGGGCCCTCAGATACGCAGTATTTT
NA,NA,TRBV6-5,TRBJ2-3,CASSYEINLATDTQYF,TGTGCCAGCAGTTACGAAATCAATCTAGCGACAGATACGCAGTATTTT
NA,NA,TRBV29-1,TRBJ2-2,CSVETGTGTGELFF,TGCAGCGTTGAGACCGGGACGGGAACCGGGGAGCTGTTTTTT
NA,NA,TRBV3-1/TRBV3-2,TRBJ2-7,CASNPGAGTYEQYF,TGTGCCAGCAACCCGGGGGCAGGTACCTACGAGCAGTACTTC
TRBD2,NA,TRBV7-2,TRBJ2-5,CASSLKASGEETQYF,TGTGCCAGCAGCTTAAAGGCTAGCGGGGAAGAGACCCAGTACTTC
NA,NA,TRBV27,TRBJ2-1,CASSLAGSYNEQFF,TGTGCCAGCAGTTTAGCGGGGAGCTACAATGAGCAGTTCTTC
TRBD1,NA,TRBV18,TRBJ2-7,CASSPPPGGVEQYF,TGTGCCAGCTCACCTCCGCCAGGGGGCGTCGAGCAGTACTTC
NA,NA,TRBV5-1,TRBJ2-4,CASSLDLIGGIQYF,TGCGCCAGCAGCTTGGACCTCATTGGGGGCATTCAGTACTTC
NA,NA,TRBV29-1,TRBJ1-1,CSVQNTEAFF,TGCAGCGTCCAGAACACTGAAGCTTTCTTT
NA,NA,TRBV12-3/TRBV12-4,TRBJ2-5,CASSSGSPLTQYF,TGTGCCAGCAGTTCTGGCTCCCCCCTAACCCAGTACTTC
NA,NA,TRBV5-6,TRBJ1-6,CASSLGAAGSPLHF,TGTGCCAGCAGCTTGGGGGCCGCGGGGTCACCCCTCCACTTT
TRBD2,NA,TRBV7-2,TRBJ2-1,CASHSGGTYNEQFF,TGTGCCAGCCATAGCGGGGGGACCTACAATGAGCAGTTCTTC
NA,NA,TRBV9,TRBJ2-3,CASSVGGDGTDTQYF,TGTGCCAGCAGCGTAGGAGGGGATGGGACAGATACGCAGTATTTT
NA,once,TRBV3-1/TRBV3-2,TRBJ2-2,CASKTGVSNTGELFF,TGTGCCAGCAAGACGGGGGTATCGAACACCGGGGAGCTGTTTTTT
NA,NA,TRBV5-1,TRBJ1-1,CASRLTGWRNTEAFF,TGCGCCAGCAGATTGACAGGCTGGCGGAACACTGAAGCTTTCTTT
NA,NA,TRBV7-2,TRBJ2-1,CASSRDGAYNEQFF,TGTGCCAGCAGCCGGGACGGTGCTTACAATGAGCAGTTCTTC
TRBD1,once,TRBV15,TRBJ1-1,CATSSGTGPSTEAFF,TGTGCCACCAGCAGCGGGACAGGGCCATCCACTGAAGCTTTCTTT
NA,NA,TRBV3-1/TRBV3-2,TRBJ2-3,CASSSQRGASTDTQYF,TGTGCCAGCAGCTCTCAAAGGGGGGCTAGCACAGATACGCAGTATTTT
TRBD1,NA,TRBV3-1/TRBV3-2,TRBJ1-1,CASSRQGFEAFF,TGTGCCAGCAGCCGACAGGGTTTTGAAGCTTTCTTT
NA,NA,TRBV2,TRBJ1-2,CASSKDLNYGYTF,TGTGCCAGCAGTAAAGATCTTAACTATGGCTACACCTTC
NA,few,TRBV3-1/TRBV3-2,TRBJ2-3,CASSQADTQYF,TGTGCCAGCAGCCAAGCAGATACGCAGTATTTT
TRBD1,NA,TRBV5-1,TRBJ1-4,CASRDRDRSIEKLFF,TGCGCCAGCAGGGATCGGGACAGATCTATTGAAAAACTGTTTTTT
NA,NA,TRBV29-1,TRBJ1-2,CSGQVRDYGYTF,TGCAGCGGACAGGTGAGGGACTATGGCTACACCTTC
TRBD1,NA,TRBV4-3,TRBJ1-6,CASSQDLKDRVNSPLHF,TGCGCCAGCAGCCAAGATCTGAAGGACAGGGTGAATTCACCCCTCCACTTT
TRBD1,NA,TRBV19,TRBJ1-6,CASRMGTGLAYNSPLHF,TGTGCCAGTAGAATGGGGACAGGGCTCGCCTATAATTCACCCCTCCACTTT
NA,once,TRBV19,TRBJ1-1,CASSMEAGEGTEAFF,TGTGCCAGTAGTATGGAGGCAGGGGAGGGCACTGAAGCTTTCTTT
TRBD1,NA,TRBV5-1,TRBJ2-2,CASSLSGQGAGELFF,TGCGCCAGCAGCTTGTCGGGACAGGGGGCCGGGGAGCTGTTTTTT
NA,NA,TRBV7-2,TRBJ2-5,CASSSGPEPETQYF,TGTGCCAGCAGCTCCGGACCAGAGCCGGAGACCCAGTACTTC